This TCR beta chain came from a study of blood T cell repertoires in COVID-19. Study as a whole: Sources were T cells, B-cell-depleted T cells, or PBMCs; the material itself was cDNA or gDNA.

Clones were read by immunoSEQ multiplex PCR, and TCRdb kept only the in-frame ones, dropping some. The repertoire holds some 320,000 clones, about 92% seen once, with 2% to 3% in the top ten. Germline assignment: CDR1 LGHNA and CDR2 YSLEER. This CDR3 region has 15 residues. The V gene lost 3 bases and the J gene lost 4 bases, with 13 bases spanning the gap. Researchers sorted participants into cohorts using their self-reported clinical history. The rearrangement joins TRBV4-3 to TRBJ1-5, with TRBD1 as a possible D gene (5 bases). Sample: PBMCs or T cells enriched from blood (not recorded which). The TCR was taken from a man in his 60s who had recovered from COVID-19. The CDR3 bases are TGCGCCAGCAGCCAGGACAAAATGGGTAATCAGCCCCAGCATTTT. Translation gives CASSQDKMGNQPQHF.